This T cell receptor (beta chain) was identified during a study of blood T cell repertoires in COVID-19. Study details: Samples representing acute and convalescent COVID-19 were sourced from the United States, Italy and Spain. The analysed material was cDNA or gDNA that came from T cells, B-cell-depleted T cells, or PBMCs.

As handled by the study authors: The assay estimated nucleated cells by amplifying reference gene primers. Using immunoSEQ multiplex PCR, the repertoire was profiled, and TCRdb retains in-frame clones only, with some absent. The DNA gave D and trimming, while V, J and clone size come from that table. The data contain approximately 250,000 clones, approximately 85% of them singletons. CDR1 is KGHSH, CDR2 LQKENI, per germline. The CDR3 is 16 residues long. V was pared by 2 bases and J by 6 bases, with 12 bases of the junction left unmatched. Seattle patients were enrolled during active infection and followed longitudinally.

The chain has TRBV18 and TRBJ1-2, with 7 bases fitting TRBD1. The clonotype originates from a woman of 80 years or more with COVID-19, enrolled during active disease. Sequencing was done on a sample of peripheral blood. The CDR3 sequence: CASSPGALTGSDGYTF. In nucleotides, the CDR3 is TGTGCCAGCTCACCAGGGGCTCTGACAGGGTCTGATGGCTACACCTTC.